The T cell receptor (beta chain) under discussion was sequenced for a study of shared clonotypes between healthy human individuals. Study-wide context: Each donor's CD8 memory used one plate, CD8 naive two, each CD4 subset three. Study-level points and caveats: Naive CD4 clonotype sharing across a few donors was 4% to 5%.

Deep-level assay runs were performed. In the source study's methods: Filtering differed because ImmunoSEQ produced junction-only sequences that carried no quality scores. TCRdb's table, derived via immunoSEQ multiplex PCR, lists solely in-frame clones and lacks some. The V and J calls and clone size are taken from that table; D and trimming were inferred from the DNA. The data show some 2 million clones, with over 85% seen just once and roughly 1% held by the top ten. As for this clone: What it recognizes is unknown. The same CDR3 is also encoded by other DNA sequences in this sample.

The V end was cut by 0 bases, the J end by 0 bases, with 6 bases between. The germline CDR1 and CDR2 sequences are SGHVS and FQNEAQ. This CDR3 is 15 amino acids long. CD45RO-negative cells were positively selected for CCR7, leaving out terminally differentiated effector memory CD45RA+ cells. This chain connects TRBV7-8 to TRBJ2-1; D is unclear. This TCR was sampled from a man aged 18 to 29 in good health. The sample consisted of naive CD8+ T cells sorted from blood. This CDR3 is CASSLAGSSYNEQFF. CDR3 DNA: TGTGCCAGCAGCTTAGCGGGCAGCTCCTACAATGAGCAGTTCTTC.